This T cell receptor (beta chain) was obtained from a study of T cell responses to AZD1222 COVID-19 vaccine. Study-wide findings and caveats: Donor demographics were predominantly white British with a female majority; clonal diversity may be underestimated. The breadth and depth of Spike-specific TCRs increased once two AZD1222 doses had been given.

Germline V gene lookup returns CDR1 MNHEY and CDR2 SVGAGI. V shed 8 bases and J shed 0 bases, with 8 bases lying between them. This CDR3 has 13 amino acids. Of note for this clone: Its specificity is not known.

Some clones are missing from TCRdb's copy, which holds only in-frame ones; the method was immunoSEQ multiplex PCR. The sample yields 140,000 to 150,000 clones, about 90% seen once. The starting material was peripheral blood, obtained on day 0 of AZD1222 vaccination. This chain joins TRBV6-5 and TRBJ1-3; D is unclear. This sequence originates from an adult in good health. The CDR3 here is CASRGNSGNTIYF. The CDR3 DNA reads TGTGCCAGCCGAGGGAACTCTGGAAACACCATATATTTT.